The TCR beta chain under discussion was sequenced for a study of technical replicates of blood from four donors. There are 16 residues in the CDR3. With 0 bases clipped from V and 10 bases from J, the junction kept 9 bases outside the gene matches. Per the germline V gene, CDR1 is SGHRS and CDR2 is YFSETQ. Some clones are missing from TCRdb's copy, which holds only in-frame ones; the method was immunoSEQ multiplex PCR. The data hold 99,000 or so clones, with 95% observed a single time. The J gene is TRBJ2-1, the V gene TRBV5-1, with 11 bases identical to TRBD1. The receptor was isolated from a human donor in good health. The specimen was T cells isolated from PBMCs. The CDR3 reads CASSLAPGQGAGEQFF. CDR3 bases: TGCGCCAGCAGCTTGGCCCCCGGACAGGGGGCAGGGGAGCAGTTCTTC.